This T cell receptor (beta chain) was sequenced during a study of blood T cell repertoires in COVID-19. Germline V CDR1 and CDR2: LGHNA, YNFKEQ. The CDR3 is made up of 17 amino acids. V lost 4 bases, J lost 2 bases, and 9 bases stayed unmatched. Repertoires were generated with immunoSEQ multiplex PCR, while TCRdb's copy carries only in-frame clones and drops some. Here the sample spans some 160,000 clones, about 87% being singletons. The chain carries TRBV4-2 and TRBJ2-3, with 10 bases aligning to TRBD2. The sample taken for sequencing was peripheral blood. The receptor was isolated from a woman aged 70-85 years with COVID-19, enrolled during active disease. Here the CDR3 DNA reads TGTGCCAGCAGCCGTCAAGAGCTAGCGGGGGTCACAGATACGCAGTATTTT. This codes for CASSRQELAGVTDTQYF.